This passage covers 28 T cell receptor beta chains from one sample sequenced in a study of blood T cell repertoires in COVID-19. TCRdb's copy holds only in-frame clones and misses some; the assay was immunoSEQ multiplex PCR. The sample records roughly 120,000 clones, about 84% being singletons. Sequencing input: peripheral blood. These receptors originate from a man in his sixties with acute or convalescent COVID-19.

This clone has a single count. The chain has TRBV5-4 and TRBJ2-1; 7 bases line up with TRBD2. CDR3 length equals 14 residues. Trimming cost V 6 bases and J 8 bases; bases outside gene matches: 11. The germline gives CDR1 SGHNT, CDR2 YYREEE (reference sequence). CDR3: CASMGVGLADEQFF. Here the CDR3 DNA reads TGTGCCAGCATGGGGGTAGGGCTAGCGGATGAGCAGTTCTTC.

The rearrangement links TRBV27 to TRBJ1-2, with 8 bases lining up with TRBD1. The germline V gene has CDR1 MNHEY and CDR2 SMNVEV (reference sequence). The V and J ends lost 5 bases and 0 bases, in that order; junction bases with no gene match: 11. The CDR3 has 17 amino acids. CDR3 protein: CASSTRTGTITNYGYTF. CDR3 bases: TGTGCCAGCAGTACCCGGACAGGGACCATTACTAACTATGGCTACACCTTC.

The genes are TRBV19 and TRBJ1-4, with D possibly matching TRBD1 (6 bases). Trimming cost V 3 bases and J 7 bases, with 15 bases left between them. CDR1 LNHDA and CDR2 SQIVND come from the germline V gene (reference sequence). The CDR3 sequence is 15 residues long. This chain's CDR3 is CASSIGQRRAEKLFF. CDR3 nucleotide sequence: TGTGCCAGTAGTATTGGACAGAGACGCGCTGAAAAACTGTTTTTT.

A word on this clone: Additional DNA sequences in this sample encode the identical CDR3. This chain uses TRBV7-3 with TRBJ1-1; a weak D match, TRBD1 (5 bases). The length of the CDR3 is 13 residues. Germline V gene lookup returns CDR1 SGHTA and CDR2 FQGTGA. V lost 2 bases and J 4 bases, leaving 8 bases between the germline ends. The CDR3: CASSLGQGTEAFF. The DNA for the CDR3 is TGTGCCAGCAGCTTAGGGCAGGGCACTGAAGCTTTCTTT.

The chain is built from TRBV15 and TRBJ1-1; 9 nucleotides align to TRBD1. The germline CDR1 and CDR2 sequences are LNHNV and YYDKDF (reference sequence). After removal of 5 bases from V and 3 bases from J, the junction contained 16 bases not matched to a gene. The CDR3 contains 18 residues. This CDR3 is CATSLFTGGGWKDTEAFF. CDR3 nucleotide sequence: TGTGCCACCAGCCTTTTTACAGGGGGCGGGTGGAAGGACACTGAAGCTTTCTTT.

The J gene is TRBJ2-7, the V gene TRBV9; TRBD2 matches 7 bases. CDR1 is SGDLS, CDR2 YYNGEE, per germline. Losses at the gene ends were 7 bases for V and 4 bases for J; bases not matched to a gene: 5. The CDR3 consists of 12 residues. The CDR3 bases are TGTGCCAGCGGCCCGGGGGGTTACGAGCAGTACTTC. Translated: CASGPGGYEQYF.

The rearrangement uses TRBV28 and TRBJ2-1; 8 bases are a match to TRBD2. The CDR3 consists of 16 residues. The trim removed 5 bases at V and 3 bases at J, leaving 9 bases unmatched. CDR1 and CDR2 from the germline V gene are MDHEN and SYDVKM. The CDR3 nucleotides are TGTGCCAGCAGTCTCCGCAGCGGGAGTAGCTACAATGAGCAGTTCTTC. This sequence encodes CASSLRSGSSYNEQFF.

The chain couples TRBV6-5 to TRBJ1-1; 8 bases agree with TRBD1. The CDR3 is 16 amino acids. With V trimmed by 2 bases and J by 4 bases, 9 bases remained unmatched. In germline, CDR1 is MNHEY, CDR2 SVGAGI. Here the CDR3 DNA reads TGTGCCAGCAGTTACCTGGGGACAGGAAGCGTCACTGAAGCTTTCTTT. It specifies CASSYLGTGSVTEAFF.

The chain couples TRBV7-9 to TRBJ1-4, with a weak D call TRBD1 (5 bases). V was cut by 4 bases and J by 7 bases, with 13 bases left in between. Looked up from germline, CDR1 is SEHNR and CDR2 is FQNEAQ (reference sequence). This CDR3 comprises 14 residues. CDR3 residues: CASSWGEGFEKLFF. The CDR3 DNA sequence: TGTGCCAGCAGCTGGGGCGAAGGGTTTGAAAAACTGTTTTTT.

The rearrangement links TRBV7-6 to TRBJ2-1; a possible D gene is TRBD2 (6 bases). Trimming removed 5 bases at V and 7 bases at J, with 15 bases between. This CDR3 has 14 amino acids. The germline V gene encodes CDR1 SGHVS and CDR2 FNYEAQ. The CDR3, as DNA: TGTGCCAGCAGCACTTCCGGGACTGGAAATGAGCAGTTCTTC. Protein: CASSTSGTGNEQFF.

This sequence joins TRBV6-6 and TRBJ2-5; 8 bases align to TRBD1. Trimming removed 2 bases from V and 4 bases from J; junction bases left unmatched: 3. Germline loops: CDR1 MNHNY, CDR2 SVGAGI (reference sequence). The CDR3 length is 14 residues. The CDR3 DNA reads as TGTGCCAGCAGTTACCCCGACAGGGGAGAGACCCAGTACTTC. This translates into CASSYPDRGETQYF.

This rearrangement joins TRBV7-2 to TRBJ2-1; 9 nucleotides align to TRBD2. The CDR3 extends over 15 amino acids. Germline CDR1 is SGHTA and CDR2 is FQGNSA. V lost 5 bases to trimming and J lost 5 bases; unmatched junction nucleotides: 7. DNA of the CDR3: TGTGCCAGCAGCCTACGGACTAGCGAAAACAATGAGCAGTTCTTC. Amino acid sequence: CASSLRTSENNEQFF.

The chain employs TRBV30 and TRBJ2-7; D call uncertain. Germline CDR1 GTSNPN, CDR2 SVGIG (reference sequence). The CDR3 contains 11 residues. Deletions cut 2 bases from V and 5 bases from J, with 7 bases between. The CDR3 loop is CAWSRGHEQYF. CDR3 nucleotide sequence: TGTGCCTGGAGTAGAGGCCACGAGCAGTACTTC.

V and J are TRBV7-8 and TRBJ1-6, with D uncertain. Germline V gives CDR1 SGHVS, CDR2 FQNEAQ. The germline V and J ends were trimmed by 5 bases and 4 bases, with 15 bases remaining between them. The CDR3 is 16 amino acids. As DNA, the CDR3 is TGTGCCAGCAGCCCTCGACCAGACTTATATAATTCACCCCTCCACTTT. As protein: CASSPRPDLYNSPLHF.

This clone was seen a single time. Here the CDR3 DNA reads TGTGCCAGCAGTGAAAGAGGGCGAGGCTACACCTTC. Amino acids: CASSERGRGYTF. This sequence joins TRBV2 and TRBJ1-2; D remains ambiguous. Germline V gene sequence: CDR1 SNHLY, CDR2 FYNNEI. V gave up 2 bases and J gave up 8 bases, with 9 bases separating them. The length of the CDR3 is 12 residues.

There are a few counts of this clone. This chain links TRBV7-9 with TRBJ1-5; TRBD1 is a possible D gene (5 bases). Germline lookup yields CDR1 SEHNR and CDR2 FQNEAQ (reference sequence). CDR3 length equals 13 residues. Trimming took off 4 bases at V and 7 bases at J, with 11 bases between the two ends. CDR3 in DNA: TGTGCCAGCAGCTCCGGGGGGAAACAGCCCCAGCATTTT. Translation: CASSSGGKQPQHF.

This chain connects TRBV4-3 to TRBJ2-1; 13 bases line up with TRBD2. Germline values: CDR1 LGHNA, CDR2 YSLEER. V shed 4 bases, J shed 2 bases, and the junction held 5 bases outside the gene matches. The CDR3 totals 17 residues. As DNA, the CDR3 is TGCGCCAGCAGCCTATCCGGGACTAGCGGGACCTACAATGAGCAGTTCTTC. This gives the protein CASSLSGTSGTYNEQFF.

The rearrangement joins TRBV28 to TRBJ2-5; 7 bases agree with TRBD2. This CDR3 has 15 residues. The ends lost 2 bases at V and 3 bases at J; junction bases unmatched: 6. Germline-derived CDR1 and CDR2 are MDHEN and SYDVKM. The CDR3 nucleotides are TGTGCCAGCAGTTTAGCGGGAGTAGGCAAAGAGACCCAGTACTTC. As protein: CASSLAGVGKETQYF.

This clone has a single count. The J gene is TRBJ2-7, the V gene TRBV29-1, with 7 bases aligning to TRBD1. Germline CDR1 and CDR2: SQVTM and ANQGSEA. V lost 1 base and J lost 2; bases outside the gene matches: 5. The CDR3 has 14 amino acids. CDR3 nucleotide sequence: TGCAGCGTTGAAGTTCCGGGACAGACCTACGAGCAGTACTTC. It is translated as CSVEVPGQTYEQYF.

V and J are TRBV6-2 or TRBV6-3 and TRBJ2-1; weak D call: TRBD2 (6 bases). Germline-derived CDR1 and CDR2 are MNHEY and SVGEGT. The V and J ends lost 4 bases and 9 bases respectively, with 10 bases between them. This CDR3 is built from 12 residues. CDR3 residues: CASSLTRIEQFF. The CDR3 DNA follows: TGTGCCAGCAGTTTGACTAGGATTGAGCAGTTCTTC.

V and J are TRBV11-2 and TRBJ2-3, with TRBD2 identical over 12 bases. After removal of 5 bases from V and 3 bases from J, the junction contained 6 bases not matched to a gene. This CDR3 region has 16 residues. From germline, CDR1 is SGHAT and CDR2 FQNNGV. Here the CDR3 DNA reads TGTGCCAGCAGCCCCTCGACTAGCGGGAGAACAGATACGCAGTATTTT. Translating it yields CASSPSTSGRTDTQYF.

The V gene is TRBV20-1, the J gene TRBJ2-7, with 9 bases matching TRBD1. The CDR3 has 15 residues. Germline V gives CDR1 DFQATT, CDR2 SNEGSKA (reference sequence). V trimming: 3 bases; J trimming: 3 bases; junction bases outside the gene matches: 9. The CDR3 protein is CSASNWGQGNYEQYF. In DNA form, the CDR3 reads TGCAGTGCTAGTAATTGGGGACAGGGAAACTACGAGCAGTACTTC.

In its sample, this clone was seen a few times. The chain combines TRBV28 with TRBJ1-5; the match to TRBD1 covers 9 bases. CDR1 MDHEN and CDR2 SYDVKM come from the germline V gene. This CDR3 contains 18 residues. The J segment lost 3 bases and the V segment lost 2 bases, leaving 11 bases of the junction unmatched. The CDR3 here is CASSLRGQGHPYNQPQHF. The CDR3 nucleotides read TGTGCCAGCAGTTTAAGGGGACAGGGTCATCCATACAATCAGCCCCAGCATTTT.

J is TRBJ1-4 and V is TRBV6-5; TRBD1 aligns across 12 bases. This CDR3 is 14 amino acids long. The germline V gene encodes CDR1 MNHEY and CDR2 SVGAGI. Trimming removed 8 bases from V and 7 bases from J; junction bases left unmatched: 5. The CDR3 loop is CASRDRGRSEKLFF. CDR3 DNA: TGTGCCAGCCGGGACAGGGGGCGGAGTGAAAAACTGTTTTTT.

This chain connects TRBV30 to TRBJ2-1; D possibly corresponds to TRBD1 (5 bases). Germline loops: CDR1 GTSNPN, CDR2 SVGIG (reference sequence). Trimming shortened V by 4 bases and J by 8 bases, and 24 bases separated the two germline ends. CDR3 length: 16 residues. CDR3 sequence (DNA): TGTGCCTGGACTCTCCACGCGGCCCTAGGGGTGGATGAGCAGTTCTTC. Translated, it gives CAWTLHAALGVDEQFF.

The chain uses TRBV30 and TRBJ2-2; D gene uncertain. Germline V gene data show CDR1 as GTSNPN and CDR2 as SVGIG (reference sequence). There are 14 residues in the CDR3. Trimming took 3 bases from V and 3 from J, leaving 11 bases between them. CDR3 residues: CAWRNIQDTGELFF. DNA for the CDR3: TGTGCCTGGAGGAATATCCAGGACACCGGGGAGCTGTTTTTT.

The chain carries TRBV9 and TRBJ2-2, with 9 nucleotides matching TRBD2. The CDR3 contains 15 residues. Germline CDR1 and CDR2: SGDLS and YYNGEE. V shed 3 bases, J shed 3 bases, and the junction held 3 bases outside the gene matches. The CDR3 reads CASSGLAGDTGELFF. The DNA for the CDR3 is TGTGCCAGCAGCGGATTAGCGGGAGACACCGGGGAGCTGTTTTTT.

The CDR3 region is CASRLAGSNEQFF. The CDR3, as DNA: TGTGCCAGCAGACTAGCGGGGTCCAATGAGCAGTTCTTC. The V gene is TRBV7-3, the J gene TRBJ2-1, with 10 bases fitting TRBD2. The CDR3 extends over 13 amino acids. CDR1 SGHTA and CDR2 FQGTGA come from the germline V gene. V lost 6 bases and J lost 6; bases outside the gene matches: 2. The full variable domain, completed using reference TRBV7-3 and TRBJ2-1, is GAGVSQTPSNKVTEKGKYVELRCDPISGHTALYWYRQSLGQGPEFLIYFQGTGAADDSGLPNDRFFAVRPEGSVSTLKIQRTERGDSAVYLCASRLAGSNEQFFGPGTRLTVL.